These T cell receptor beta chains were read from a single sample in a study of blood T cells in healthy people across ages. Each CDR3 protein is one row after TCRdb ran MiXCR on the 5' RACE reads. This table has 800,000 to 900,000 distinct CDR3 sequences, 55% to 65% appearing once. The sequencing input was blood. Receptors were obtained from a man younger than 45 in good health. The CDR3 runs from the conserved cysteine through the conserved F or W. D genes are given only for firm matches. Rows give clone size only sometimes, using once, few, many, or a class for an expanded clone.

V gene	clone size	D gene	J gene	CDR3 DNA	CDR3 protein
TRBV12-3/TRBV12-4	.	.	TRBJ2-3	TGTGCCAGCAGTTTTGGGGCCCCCGGAGATACGCAGTATTTT	CASSFGAPGDTQYF
TRBV6-5	.	.	TRBJ2-3	TGTGCCAGCAGTTACTCGGCAGACTACAGCACAGATACGCAGTATTTT	CASSYSADYSTDTQYF
TRBV4-3	few	.	TRBJ2-1	TGCGCCAGCAGCCAAGAATTGCAGGATGAGCAGTTCTTC	CASSQELQDEQFF
TRBV7-2	.	.	TRBJ2-7	TGTGCCAGCAGCTTGGCGGTAGCTTCCTACGAGCAGTACTTC	CASSLAVASYEQYF
TRBV12-3/TRBV12-4	once	.	TRBJ1-1	TGTGCCAGCATAAAATTTCTGGACACTGAAGCTTTCTTT	CASIKFLDTEAFF
TRBV6-2/TRBV6-3	.	.	TRBJ2-1	TGTGCCAGCAGTTTCGACCCCGACAATGAGCAGTTCTTC	CASSFDPDNEQFF
TRBV20-1	.	TRBD1	TRBJ1-5	TGCAGTGCTAGTGGTCCTAGCGGGACAGGGGTGCAGCCCCAGCATTTT	CSASGPSGTGVQPQHF
TRBV20-1	.	.	TRBJ2-3	TGCAGTGCCCGACAGGGAGGATACAACACAGATACGCAGTATTTT	CSARQGGYNTDTQYF
TRBV7-8	.	TRBD1	TRBJ1-5	TGTGCCAGCAGCTTTATGCGGGGACAGAGCAATCAGCCCCAGCATTTT	CASSFMRGQSNQPQHF
TRBV2	once	.	TRBJ1-1	TGTGCCAGCAGTCCGGTTTACAGGGCTGCAACTGAAGCTTTCTTT	CASSPVYRAATEAFF
TRBV21-1	.	.	TRBJ2-7	TGTGCCACCTTATGGGGAGGTTTGTCCGACGACGAGCAGTACTTC	CATLWGGLSDDEQYF
TRBV5-1	.	TRBD1	TRBJ2-7	TGCGCCAGCAGCTGGGGGACAGGGCCAGCCTACGAGCAGTACTTC	CASSWGTGPAYEQYF
TRBV6-5	.	TRBD2	TRBJ2-3	TGTGCCAGCAGACGGGACTACGCCGGCACAGATACGCAGTATTTT	CASRRDYAGTDTQYF
TRBV29-1	.	.	TRBJ1-1	TGCAGCGTTGTACAGGGACTGGGCACTGAAGCTTTCTTT	CSVVQGLGTEAFF
TRBV7-9	.	.	TRBJ1-5	TGTGCCAGCAGCTTAGGGGCAAATCAGCCCCAGCATTTT	CASSLGANQPQHF
TRBV12-3/TRBV12-4	.	TRBD2	TRBJ2-3	TGTGCCAGCAGTTTAGCGGGACTAGCCTCAGATACGCAGTATTTT	CASSLAGLASDTQYF
TRBV6-5	.	TRBD1	TRBJ1-2	TGTGCCAGCAGTCCCCCCGGGACAGCGGGTGGCTACACCTTC	CASSPPGTAGGYTF
TRBV10-3	.	.	TRBJ2-5	TGTGCCAGTTCAAGGCCCAGAGAAGAGACCCAGTACTTC	CASSRPREETQYF
TRBV12-3/TRBV12-4	.	.	TRBJ1-1	TGTGCCAGCAGTTTAGCGGACACATACACTGAAGCTTTCTTT	CASSLADTYTEAFF
TRBV5-1	.	.	TRBJ2-1	TGCGCCAGCAGCCTCCGGACGCCGAGAGAGACCCAGTTCTTC	CASSLRTPRETQFF
TRBV15	.	TRBD2	TRBJ2-1	TGTGCCACCAGCAGAAGCGGGGGCCCCTACAATGAGCAGTTCTTC	CATSRSGGPYNEQFF
TRBV12-3/TRBV12-4	few	TRBD1	TRBJ2-4	TGTGCCAGCAGTGTAGGGACAGCAGGCATTCAGTACTTC	CASSVGTAGIQYF
TRBV7-9	.	.	TRBJ2-3	TGTGCCAGCAGCATACTAGTCGACGATACGCAGTATTTT	CASSILVDDTQYF
TRBV6-2/TRBV6-3	.	TRBD2	TRBJ2-1	TGTGCCAGCAGTGCCGGGGCGGGGGTTCTCTACAATGAGCAGTTCTTC	CASSAGAGVLYNEQFF
TRBV11-3	.	TRBD1	TRBJ2-2	TGTGCCAGCAGCCATGGACAGGGGGCTGGCGGGGAGCTGTTTTTT	CASSHGQGAGGELFF
TRBV20-1	.	TRBD2	TRBJ2-3	TGCAGTGCTAGAGGGGAGCGGGGGAAGACAGATACGCAGTATTTT	CSARGERGKTDTQYF
TRBV21-1	.	.	TRBJ1-2	TGTGCCAGCAGCAAAGGGGACATCCCCTACTATGGCTACACCTTC	CASSKGDIPYYGYTF
TRBV20-1	.	TRBD2	TRBJ2-3	TGCAGTGCTAGCGGGGGGGCGTCAGATACGCAGTATTTT	CSASGGASDTQYF
TRBV20-1	.	.	TRBJ1-1	TGCAGTGCTAGAGATCGGACAGAGACTGAAGCTTTCTTT	CSARDRTETEAFF
TRBV5-1	.	.	TRBJ2-3	TGCGCCAGCAGCGTCTCCGGGGCTGCCAGAGATACGCAGTATTTT	CASSVSGAARDTQYF
TRBV3-1	.	.	TRBJ2-7	TGTGCCAGCAGCCAACCGGGACTGCGGGACGAGCAGTACTTC	CASSQPGLRDEQYF
TRBV28	.	TRBD1	TRBJ2-7	TGTGCCAGCAGACCCCCGACCGGACAGGGGTACTACGAGCAGTACTTC	CASRPPTGQGYYEQYF
TRBV10-3	.	TRBD1	TRBJ2-4	TGTGCCATCAGTGAGTCGGGACAGGGGGGCATTCAGTACTTC	CAISESGQGGIQYF
TRBV4-1	.	.	TRBJ2-4	TGCGCCAGCAGCCACCTAGGAATGGCCAAAAACATTCAGTACTTC	CASSHLGMAKNIQYF
TRBV6-5	.	.	TRBJ2-4	TGTGCCAGCAGTTACTCGAACAGGGGAAGGTTGCGGGGAAACATTCAGTACTTC	CASSYSNRGRLRGNIQYF
TRBV6-2/TRBV6-3	.	TRBD1	TRBJ2-3	TGTGCCAGCAGGCAGTACAGGGGTTGGGGGACAGATACGCAGTATTTT	CASRQYRGWGTDTQYF
TRBV10-3	.	.	TRBJ2-7	TGTGCCATCAGTGAGTACAGTTCGTACGAGCAGTACTTC	CAISEYSSYEQYF
TRBV12-3/TRBV12-4	.	TRBD2	TRBJ2-7	TGTGCCAGCAGACCGAGCGGGGGGGCCTCCCACGAGCAGTACTTC	CASRPSGGASHEQYF
TRBV29-1	.	.	TRBJ2-1	TGCAGCGTTGAACTACTAGCCCCCTCCTCCTACAATGAGCAGTTCTTC	CSVELLAPSSYNEQFF
TRBV9	.	.	TRBJ2-5	TGTGCCAGCAGCGTAGGAGGACTCCCAGAGACCCAGTACTTC	CASSVGGLPETQYF
TRBV6-5	.	TRBD1	TRBJ1-4	TGTGCCAGCAGTTACTCGGGGGGACAGCTTCTGTTTTTT	CASSYSGGQLLFF
TRBV18	many	.	TRBJ2-5	TGTGCCAGCTCACCGCAGCTAGACGAGACCCAGTACTTC	CASSPQLDETQYF
TRBV29-1	many	.	TRBJ2-1	TGCAGCGTGGGGTACGGGGGGCCCTTAAGGGAGCAGTTCTTC	CSVGYGGPLREQFF
TRBV13	.	.	TRBJ2-4	TGTACCAGCAGCTGGATCTTGAATAGCCCGCCTTTAGCCAAAAACATTCAGTACTTC	CTSSWILNSPPLAKNIQYF
TRBV18	.	.	TRBJ2-7	TGTGCCAGCTCACCAAGGTCGGCAGACGAGCAGTACTTC	CASSPRSADEQYF
TRBV29-1	.	.	TRBJ2-1	TGCAGCGTCTTCAGCCTCAATGAGCAGTTCTTC	CSVFSLNEQFF
TRBV29-1	.	TRBD1	TRBJ2-7	TGCAGCGGGACAGGGGGTGATTCCTACGAGCAGTACTTC	CSGTGGDSYEQYF
TRBV10-3	.	.	TRBJ2-5	TGTGCCATCAGTGAGTCGAAGGGGCAAGAGACCCAGTACTTC	CAISESKGQETQYF
TRBV7-3	.	TRBD1	TRBJ1-4	TGTGCCAGCAGCTTCTACGAGGGGGCGCATGAAAAACTGTTTTTT	CASSFYEGAHEKLFF
TRBV20-1	.	TRBD2	TRBJ2-7	TGCAGTGCTAGGGGGGTGACTAGCGGGGTCTCCTACGAGCAGTACTTC	CSARGVTSGVSYEQYF
TRBV7-9	few	.	TRBJ2-5	TGTGCCAGCAGCCCCGAGCGCCGGGAGACCCAGTACTTC	CASSPERRETQYF
TRBV20-1	.	TRBD2	TRBJ2-1	TGCAGTGCTAGTGTACCGGGACTAGGTTCTGTAAGTGAGCAGTTCTTC	CSASVPGLGSVSEQFF
TRBV20-1	.	.	TRBJ2-5	TGCAGTGCTAGAGTCCGCCAGGGGGGCGAGACCCAGTACTTC	CSARVRQGGETQYF
TRBV20-1	.	.	TRBJ1-5	TGCAGTGCTAGAGATAATCATCAGCCCCAGCATTTT	CSARDNHQPQHF
TRBV6-5	.	.	TRBJ2-7	TGTGCCAGCACTCCAAGGGGGGGCAGATACGAGCAGTACTTC	CASTPRGGRYEQYF
TRBV12-3/TRBV12-4	.	.	TRBJ2-3	TGTGCCAGCAGTTTTGCGGGACTTGATACGCAGTATTTT	CASSFAGLDTQYF
TRBV27	many	.	TRBJ2-4	TGTGCCAGCAGCGAACAGGGGAGGGCCATTCAGTACTTC	CASSEQGRAIQYF
TRBV13	.	.	TRBJ2-1	TGTGCCAGCAGGCTCAGCTCCTACAATGAGCAGTTCTTC	CASRLSSYNEQFF
TRBV15	.	.	TRBJ2-1	TGTGCCGCCAGCAGAGATAGGGCAGGGCCCGTGTCCTACAATGAGCAGTTCTTC	CAASRDRAGPVSYNEQFF